This T cell receptor beta chain was sequenced in a study of blood T cell repertoires in COVID-19 (TCRdb year 2020). In terms of the full investigation: Collaborator samples came from the United States, Italy and Spain and covered acute and convalescent phases of COVID-19. The repertoires were made available in a free public database intended to serve as a resource for research on the immune response to SARS-CoV-2. Nearly every sample came with metadata listing a de-identified subject ID, COVID-19 status, age in years and sex. HLA class I and class II types, where available, came from metadata supplied by the sample provider rather than from assay-based typing. The samples were drawn from two sources: the first 160 participants of the ongoing ImmuneRACE study, and over 950 subjects contributed by 6 global collaborators. Subjects who had been exposed to COVID-19, were actively infected with it, or had recovered from it provided the deeply sampled blood TCRbeta repertoires that made up the dataset. The prospective study material was composed of cDNA or gDNA derived from T cells, B-cell-depleted T cells, or PBMCs.

Each collaborating institution followed its own protocols to collect whole blood in K2EDTA tubes. For TCRbeta analysis, collaborators shipped samples in one of three forms: frozen whole blood, isolated PBMCs, or DNA extracted from either of those sample types. On this clone itself: Its antigen is still unknown. Base qualities are not provided; no much larger clone lies one nucleotide away.

What the study reported, not specific to this receptor: How much clinical and demographic metadata was included differed by source and by participant, and the metadata was provided uncurated.

TCRbeta CDR3 regions were amplified from genomic DNA by means of the immunoSEQ Assay, a bias-controlled multiplex PCR. The paper's data handling went like this. The number of nucleated cells in each sample was estimated by amplification of reference gene primers within the assay. Sequence reads were collapsed and filtered to measure the absolute abundance of every unique TCRbeta CDR3 rearrangement. For each sample, productive Simpson clonality was calculated as the square root of Simpson's diversity index across productive rearrangements. Held by TCRdb, this immuneACCESS table contains in-frame sequences only and omits some clones. Under half of the omission traces to an unresolved V gene where checked; the cause of the rest is unknown. Clonal size and the V and J genes are those of that table, whereas D and trimming came from the DNA. The sample table contains about 190,000 clones; only one count was recorded for more than 85% of them. Around 1.1% of the sample comes from the top ten.

The sequenced sample was peripheral blood. This clonotype was obtained from a man aged 25-45 years with acute or convalescent COVID-19.

The CDR3 protein: CASSFRTWQFF. Here is the DNA: TGTGCCAGCAGTTTTCGGACATGGCAGTTCTTC. Rearrangement joined TRBV28 to TRBJ2-1; matching of 5 bases hints at TRBD1 as the D gene. V gives up 3 bases and J gives up 12 bases, and the segment between their germline ends measures 9 bases. The CDR3 goes from the cysteine to the phenylalanine over 11 residues. The retained sequence is limited to the CDR3, 33 bases, with the frame set at the first base. From a lookup of the germline V gene, CDR1 and CDR2 are MDHEN and SYDVKM.